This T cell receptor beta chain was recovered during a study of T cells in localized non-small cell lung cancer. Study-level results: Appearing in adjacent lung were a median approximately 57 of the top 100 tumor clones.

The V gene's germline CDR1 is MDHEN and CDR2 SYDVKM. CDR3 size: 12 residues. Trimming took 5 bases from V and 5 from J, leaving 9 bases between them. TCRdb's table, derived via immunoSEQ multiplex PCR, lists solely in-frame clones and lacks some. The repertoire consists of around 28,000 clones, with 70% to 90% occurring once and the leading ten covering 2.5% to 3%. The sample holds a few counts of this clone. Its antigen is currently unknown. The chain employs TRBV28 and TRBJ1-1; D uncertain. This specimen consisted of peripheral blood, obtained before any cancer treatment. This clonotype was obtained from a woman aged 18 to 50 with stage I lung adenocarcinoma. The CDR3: CASSLFGTEAFF. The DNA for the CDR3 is TGTGCCAGCAGTCTCTTCGGGACTGAAGCTTTCTTT.